Each of the 14 T cell receptor beta chains below was sequenced from the same sample in a study of cytomegalovirus exposure and HLA in healthy donors. The PCR made use of 60 Vbeta and 13 Jbeta primers. The data were produced by immunoSEQ multiplex PCR, yet TCRdb's version contains in-frame clones alone and is incomplete. The profile shows around 190,000 clones, around 80% of them singletons. The specimen sequenced was PBMCs. The source of these receptors is a man in his thirties or forties in good health and CMV-seronegative.

This clone occurred a few times. The chain carries TRBV27 and TRBJ2-7; the match to TRBD1 covers 8 bases. V dropped 5 bases and J dropped 0; count of bases not matched to a gene: 6. The CDR3 consists of 15 residues. Germline assignment: CDR1 MNHEY and CDR2 SMNVEV (reference sequence). CDR3 in amino acids: CASSPGQVYSYEQYF. The DNA for the CDR3 is TGTGCCAGCAGTCCGGGACAGGTCTACTCCTACGAGCAGTACTTC.

This clone was counted a few times. The chain recombines TRBV6-5 with TRBJ2-6; TRBD1 agrees at 7 bases. The germline CDR1 and CDR2 sequences are MNHEY and SVGAGI. The J segment lost 0 bases and the V segment lost 8 bases, leaving 4 bases of the junction unmatched. The CDR3 contains 15 residues. DNA for the CDR3: TGTGCCAGCCAGACAGGGAGCTCTGGGGCCAACGTCCTGACTTTC. Its translation is CASQTGSSGANVLTF.

This clone has more than one count but fewer than ten. This chain uses TRBV2 with TRBJ2-4, with 14 bases matching TRBD2. Unmatched junction bases numbered 5, after V lost 7 bases and J lost 0 bases. The CDR3 totals 17 residues. Germline lookup yields CDR1 SNHLY and CDR2 FYNNEI. This chain's CDR3 is CASNGLAGGRAKNIQYF. The CDR3 nucleotides read TGTGCCAGCAATGGACTAGCGGGAGGCCGAGCCAAAAACATTCAGTACTTC.

This chain joins TRBV29-1 and TRBJ2-3, with TRBD2 identical over 10 bases. Trimming at V came to 1 base and at J to 4 bases, leaving 11 bases not matched to a gene. The CDR3 totals 17 residues. Germline values: CDR1 SQVTM, CDR2 ANQGSEA. CDR3 coding DNA: TGCAGCGTTGAAGGTCTAGCGGGAGATTTTAGGGCAGATACGCAGTATTTT. Protein sequence: CSVEGLAGDFRADTQYF.

A remark on this clone: One end of the junction is discordant with germline, which a read error may explain. The rearrangement uses TRBV5-6 and TRBJ2-7; 9 nucleotides agree with TRBD1. Looked up from germline, CDR1 is SGHDT and CDR2 is YYEEEE. CDR3 length: 13 amino acids. The CDR3 DNA reads TGTGCCAGCAGGTTGGGACAGGGCAGCGAGCAGTACTTC. Translated: CASRLGQGSEQYF.

As regards this clone: At one boundary the junction diverges from the germline segment, which might be a read error. The chain carries TRBV28 and TRBJ1-5; a weak D match, TRBD1 (5 bases). From germline, CDR1 is MDHEN and CDR2 SYDVKM. This CDR3 spans 16 amino acids. The CDR3 coding sequence is TGTACCAGCAGTCCCCAATTGGGGCTGGGCAATCAGCCCCAGCATTTT. Residues: CTSSPQLGLGNQPQHF.

This clone was counted only a few times. The chain uses TRBV29-1 and TRBJ2-4, with 7 bases aligning to TRBD2. The CDR3 runs to 11 residues. Germline loops: CDR1 SQVTM, CDR2 ANQGSEA. With 3 bases clipped from V and 7 bases from J, the junction kept 0 bases outside the gene matches. CDR3 sequence reads: CSVDGGNIQYF. The DNA for the CDR3 is TGCAGCGTTGACGGGGGGAACATTCAGTACTTC. The full variable domain, its missing parts supplied by reference TRBV29-1 and TRBJ2-4, is SAVISQKPSRDICQRGTSLTIQCQVDSQVTMMFWYRQQPGQSLTLIATANQGSEATYESGFVIDKFPISRPNLTFSTLTVSNMSPEDSSIYLCSVDGGNIQYFGAGTRLSVL.

The V and J genes are TRBV27 and TRBJ2-3, with a tentative D call TRBD2 (6 bases). Germline CDR1 is MNHEY and CDR2 is SMNVEV (reference sequence). The CDR3 runs to 14 residues. V was shortened by 2 bases and J by 7 bases, with 13 bases between the two germline ends. CDR3 residues: CASSLQGLGYTQYF. CDR3 bases: TGTGCCAGCAGTTTACAGGGACTTGGATATACGCAGTATTTT.

The rearrangement uses TRBV4-2 and TRBJ2-1, with 7 bases fitting TRBD2. The CDR3 runs to 18 residues. CDR1 is LGHNA and CDR2 is YNFKEQ in the germline V gene. V gave up 1 base and J gave up 4 bases; unmatched junction bases: 13. The CDR3 reads CASSQAVGGGGSYNEQFF. CDR3 nucleotides: TGTGCCAGCAGCCAAGCTGTTGGGGGGGGAGGGTCATACAATGAGCAGTTCTTC.

The J gene is TRBJ2-7, the V gene TRBV7-2, with D maybe TRBD1 (5 bases). Looked up from germline, CDR1 is SGHTA and CDR2 is FQGNSA. V shed 5 bases and J shed 6 bases, with 14 bases lying between them. CDR3 length equals 13 residues. The CDR3 is CASSPLARGEQYF. The CDR3 DNA is TGTGCCAGCAGCCCCCTCGCTAGGGGCGAGCAGTACTTC. Combining the CDR3 with reference TRBV7-2 and TRBJ2-7 gives the whole variable domain GAGVSQSPSNKVTEKGKDVELRCDPISGHTALYWYRQSLGQGLEFLIYFQGNSAPDKSGLPSDRFSAERTGGSVSTLTIQRTQQEDSAVYLCASSPLARGEQYFGPGTRLTVT.

This clone came up once. The chain recombines TRBV5-1 with TRBJ1-4; 12 nucleotides align to TRBD1. Germline CDR1 and CDR2: SGHRS and YFSETQ. Unmatched junction bases numbered 11, after V lost 3 bases and J lost 8 bases. There are 17 residues in the CDR3. The CDR3 DNA follows: TGCGCCAGCAGCTCCGAGGGGACAGGGGGCCGTGGAGAAAAACTGTTTTTT. Translating it yields CASSSEGTGGRGEKLFF.

The table lists this clone with a few counts. The V call is TRBV7-9, the J call TRBJ1-1; perhaps TRBD1 as D (6 bases). From germline, CDR1 is SEHNR and CDR2 FQNEAQ (reference sequence). Trimming removed 5 bases from V and 1 base from J, with 11 bases in between. CDR3 length: 14 residues. The CDR3: CASSLIQGNTEAFF. In nucleotides, the CDR3 is TGTGCCAGCAGCCTCATACAGGGGAACACTGAAGCTTTCTTT. Variable domain in full (rest from reference TRBV7-9 and TRBJ1-1): DTGVSQNPRHKITKRGQNVTFRCDPISEHNRLYWYRQTLGQGPEFLTYFQNEAQLEKSRLLSDRFSAERPKGSFSTLEIQRTEQGDSAMYLCASSLIQGNTEAFFGQGTRLTVV.

The V and J genes are TRBV7-2 and TRBJ2-1, with 7 nucleotides matching TRBD2. This CDR3 is built from 15 residues. V dropped 3 bases and J dropped 9; count of bases not matched to a gene: 11. CDR1 and CDR2 from the germline V gene are SGHTA and FQGNSA. CDR3 DNA: TGTGCCAGCAGCTTCACGGGAGGTCTTGTTGGTGAGCAGTTCTTC. As protein: CASSFTGGLVGEQFF.

The rearrangement uses TRBV15 and TRBJ2-7; D is unresolved. Germline CDR1 reads LNHNV; CDR2 reads YYDKDF (reference sequence). V gave up 0 bases and J gave up 1 base, with 4 bases separating them. The CDR3 is 13 amino acids. The CDR3 DNA reads TGTGCCACCAGCAGAGATGAGTCCTACGAGCAGTACTTC. It specifies CATSRDESYEQYF.